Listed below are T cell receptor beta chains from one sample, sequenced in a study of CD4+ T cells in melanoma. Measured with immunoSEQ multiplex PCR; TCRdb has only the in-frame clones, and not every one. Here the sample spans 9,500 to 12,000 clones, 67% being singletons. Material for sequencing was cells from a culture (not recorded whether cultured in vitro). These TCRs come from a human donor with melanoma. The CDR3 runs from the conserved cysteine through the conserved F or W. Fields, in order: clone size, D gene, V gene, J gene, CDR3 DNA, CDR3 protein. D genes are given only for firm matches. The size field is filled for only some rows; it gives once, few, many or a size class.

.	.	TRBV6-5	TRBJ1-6	TGTGCCAGCAGTGCGCGGGACCGGTATAATTCACCCCTCCACTTT	CASSARDRYNSPLHF
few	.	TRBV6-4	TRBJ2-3	TGTGCCAGCAGTGACGTCCCTAGCACAGATACGCAGTATTTT	CASSDVPSTDTQYF
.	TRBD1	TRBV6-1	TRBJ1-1	TGTGCCAGCAGGGACAGGGGGGGGAACACTGAAGCTTTCTTT	CASRDRGGNTEAFF
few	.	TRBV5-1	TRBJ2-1	TGCGCCAGCAGCTTGGACCGGGGAGGAGTCAATGAGCAGTTCTTC	CASSLDRGGVNEQFF
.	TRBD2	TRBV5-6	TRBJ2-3	TGTGCCAGCAGCTTCGTAGCGGGGGGGCCAGGGGATACGCAGTATTTT	CASSFVAGGPGDTQYF
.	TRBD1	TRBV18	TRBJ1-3	TGTGCCAGCTCACCATCCCGGGACAGGGAGTGGAGAACGGGAAACACCATATATTTT	CASSPSRDREWRTGNTIYF
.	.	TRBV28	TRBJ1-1	TGTGCCAGCATCTCCCGGGGAGGGGGATTGAACACTGAAGCTTTCTTT	CASISRGGGLNTEAFF
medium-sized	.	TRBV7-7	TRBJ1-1	TGTGCTAGCAGCAGAGACAGAGGCACTGAAGCTTTCTTT	CASSRDRGTEAFF
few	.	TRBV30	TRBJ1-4	TGTGCCTGGAGTGTACTCCGGGAAAAACTGTTTTTT	CAWSVLREKLFF
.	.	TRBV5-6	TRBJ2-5	TGTGCCAGCAGCTTGTGGGGGCGCTCCGCGGGGGTCCAGACCCAGTACTTC	CASSLWGRSAGVQTQYF
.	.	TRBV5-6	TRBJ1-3	TGTGCCAGCAGTTCACGGGACACCTCTGGAAACACCATATATTTT	CASSSRDTSGNTIYF
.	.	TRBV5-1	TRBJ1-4	TGCGCCAGCAGCTTGGGGAGTGTAACTAATGAAAAACTGTTTTTT	CASSLGSVTNEKLFF
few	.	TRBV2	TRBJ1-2	TGTGCCAGCAGTAGACAGGAGTTCTATGGCTACACCTTC	CASSRQEFYGYTF